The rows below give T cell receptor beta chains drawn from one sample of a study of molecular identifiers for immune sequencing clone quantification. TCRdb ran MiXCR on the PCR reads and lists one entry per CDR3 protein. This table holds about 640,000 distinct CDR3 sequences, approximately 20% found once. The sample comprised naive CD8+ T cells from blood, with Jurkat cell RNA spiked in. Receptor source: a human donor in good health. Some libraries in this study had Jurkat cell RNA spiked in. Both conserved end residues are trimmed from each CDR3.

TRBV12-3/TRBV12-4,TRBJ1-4,ASSFGHNEKLF
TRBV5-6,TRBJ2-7,ASSLGSAGVGEQY
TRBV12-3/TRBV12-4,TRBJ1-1,ASSLGTEFMNTEAF
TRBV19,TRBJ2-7,ASRSGGEQY
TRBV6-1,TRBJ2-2,ASIATGELF
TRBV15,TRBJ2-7,ATSREGAEQY
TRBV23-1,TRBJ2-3,ASTPSGEGTDTQY
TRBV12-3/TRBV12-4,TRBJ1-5,ASSLGWESNQPQH
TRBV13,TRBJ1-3,ASSHRDSWPEGTIY
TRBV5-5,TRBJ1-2,ASSLDGTGVYGYGYT
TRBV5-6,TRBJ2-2,ASSLAISAGELF
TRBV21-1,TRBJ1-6,ASSKGATGEISYNSPLH
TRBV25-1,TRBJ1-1,ASSELENTEAF
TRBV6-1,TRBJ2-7,ASSLYTGTGLYEQY
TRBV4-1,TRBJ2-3,ASSQNPGGSSTDTQY
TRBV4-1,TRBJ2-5,ASSQTAETQY
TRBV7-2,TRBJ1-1,ASSLDVGTEAF
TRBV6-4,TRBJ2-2,ASSDGEAGELF
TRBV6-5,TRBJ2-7,ASSYSPLGSGYEQY
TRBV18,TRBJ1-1,ASSPHENTEAF
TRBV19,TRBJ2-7,ASSIDSRSSYEQY
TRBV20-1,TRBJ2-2,SAKRFKQNTGELF
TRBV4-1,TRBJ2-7,ASSQTSGGSAYEQY
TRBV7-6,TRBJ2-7,ASNPENYRPSGFEQY
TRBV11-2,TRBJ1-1,ASSFYRETEAF
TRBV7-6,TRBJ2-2,ASSLGFLSGEAGELF
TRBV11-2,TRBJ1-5,ASSEVPTNQPQH
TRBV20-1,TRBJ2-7,SARVRQPGYEQY
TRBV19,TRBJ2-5,ASSHGTGLEAQY